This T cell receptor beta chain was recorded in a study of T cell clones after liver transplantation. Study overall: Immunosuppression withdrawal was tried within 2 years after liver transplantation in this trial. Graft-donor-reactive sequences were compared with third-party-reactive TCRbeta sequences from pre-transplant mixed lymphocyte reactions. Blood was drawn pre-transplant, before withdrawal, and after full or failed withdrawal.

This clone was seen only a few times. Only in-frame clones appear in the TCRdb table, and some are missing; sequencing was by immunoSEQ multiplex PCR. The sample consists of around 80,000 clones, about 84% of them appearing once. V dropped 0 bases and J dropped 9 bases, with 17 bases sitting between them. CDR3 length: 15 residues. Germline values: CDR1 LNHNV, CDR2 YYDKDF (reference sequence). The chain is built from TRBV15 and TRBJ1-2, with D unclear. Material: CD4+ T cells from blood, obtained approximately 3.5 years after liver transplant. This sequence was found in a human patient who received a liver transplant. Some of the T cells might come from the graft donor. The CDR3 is CATSRDAPGPHSYTF. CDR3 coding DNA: TGTGCCACCAGCAGAGATGCGCCCGGGCCCCATAGCTACACCTTC.